Included here is one T cell receptor beta chain sequence, with context. The junction does not match germline at one end; this may be a read error. The data were taken from a study of T cells in Graves' hyperthyroidism and ophthalmopathy. Using RNA transcripts as the source, TCR beta CDR3 regions were amplified. Primed by the HTBI set, a first-round RT-PCR was run on the TCR CDR3. One entry per CDR3 protein results from TCRdb running MiXCR on the multiplex PCR reads. The profile shows around 700,000 distinct CDR3 sequences, 35% of them singletons. This sequence was found in a woman aged 40 to 49 with Graves' hyperthyroidism. The sequenced sample consisted of blood.

CDR3 amino acids: CTSSQVIRRAGDGYTF. The CDR3 DNA reads TGCACCAGCAGCCAAGTCATTCGGCGGGCAGGGGATGGCTACACCTTC. This chain joins TRBV4-1 and TRBJ1-2, with a possible D match to TRBD1 (6 bases). This CDR3 spans 16 amino acids. Per germline, CDR1 MGHRA and CDR2 YSYEKL.